This T cell receptor beta chain was identified during a study of neoadjuvant anti-PD-1 for oral cavity cancer. Remarks on this clone: The antigen is not known.

Regarding the study as a whole: Only three patients per response group were TCR-analyzed; validation needed. Pretreatment Treg/Th17 ratio correlated inversely with post-treatment tumor clonality.

Blood cells were analyzed directly, without culture or expansion. Measured with immunoSEQ multiplex PCR; TCRdb has only the in-frame clones, and not every one. In the table there are roughly 60,000 clones, roughly 80% of which are singletons. The sequence came from a person aged 40-85 years with oral cavity squamous cell carcinoma. Sequencing used PBMCs, obtained before nivolumab (anti-PD-1) treatment.

The CDR3 here is CASSLALGGVREQYF. As DNA, the CDR3 is TGTGCCAGCAGCTTAGCGTTAGGGGGGGTGCGGGAGCAGTACTTC. The chain is built from TRBV7-2 and TRBJ2-7; TRBD2 might be the D (7 bases). V was trimmed by 0 bases and J by 7 bases, leaving 16 bases between them. Germline V gene data show CDR1 as SGHTA and CDR2 as FQGNSA. This CDR3 contains 15 residues.